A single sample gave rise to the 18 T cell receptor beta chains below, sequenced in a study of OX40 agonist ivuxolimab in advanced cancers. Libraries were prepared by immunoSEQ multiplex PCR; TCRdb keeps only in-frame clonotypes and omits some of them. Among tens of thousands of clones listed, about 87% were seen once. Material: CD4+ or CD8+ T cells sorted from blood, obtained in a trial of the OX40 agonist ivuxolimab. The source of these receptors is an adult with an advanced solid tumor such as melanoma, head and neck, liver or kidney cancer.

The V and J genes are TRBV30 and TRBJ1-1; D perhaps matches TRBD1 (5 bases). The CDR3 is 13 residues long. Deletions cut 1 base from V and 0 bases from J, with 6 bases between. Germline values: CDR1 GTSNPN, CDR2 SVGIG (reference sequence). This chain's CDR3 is CAWSGDLNTEAFF. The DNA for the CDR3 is TGTGCCTGGAGTGGGGACTTGAACACTGAAGCTTTCTTT.

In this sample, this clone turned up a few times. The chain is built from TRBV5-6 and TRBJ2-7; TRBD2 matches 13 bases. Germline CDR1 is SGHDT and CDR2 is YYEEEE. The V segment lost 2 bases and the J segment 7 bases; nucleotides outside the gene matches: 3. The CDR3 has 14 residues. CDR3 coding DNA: TGTGCCAGCAGCTTCGGACTAGCGGGAGATGAGCAGTACTTC. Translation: CASSFGLAGDEQYF.

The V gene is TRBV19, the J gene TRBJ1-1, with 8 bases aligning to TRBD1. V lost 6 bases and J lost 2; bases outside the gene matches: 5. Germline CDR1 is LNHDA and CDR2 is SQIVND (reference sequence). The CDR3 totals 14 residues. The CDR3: CASRDDRGNTEAFF. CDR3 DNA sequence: TGTGCCAGTAGGGATGACAGGGGCAACACTGAAGCTTTCTTT.

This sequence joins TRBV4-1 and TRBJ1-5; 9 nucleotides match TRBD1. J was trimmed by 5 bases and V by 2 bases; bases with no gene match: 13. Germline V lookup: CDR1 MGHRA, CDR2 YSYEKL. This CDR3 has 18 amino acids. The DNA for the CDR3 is TGCGCCAGCAGCCAATCGACAGGGGGTGAAAGCTATGATCAGCCCCAGCATTTT. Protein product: CASSQSTGGESYDQPQHF.

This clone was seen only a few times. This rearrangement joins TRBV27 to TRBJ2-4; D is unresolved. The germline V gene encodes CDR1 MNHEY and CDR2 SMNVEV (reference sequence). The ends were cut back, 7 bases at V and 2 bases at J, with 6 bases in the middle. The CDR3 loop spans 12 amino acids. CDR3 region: CASTNTKNIQYF. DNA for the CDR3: TGTGCCAGCACTAACACCAAAAACATTCAGTACTTC.

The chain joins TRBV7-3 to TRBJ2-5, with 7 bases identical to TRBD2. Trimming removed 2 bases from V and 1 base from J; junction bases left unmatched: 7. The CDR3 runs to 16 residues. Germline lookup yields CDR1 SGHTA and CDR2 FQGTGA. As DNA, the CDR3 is TGTGCCAGCAGCTTAGGGGCGGCTAGCGGCCAAGAGACCCAGTACTTC. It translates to CASSLGAASGQETQYF.

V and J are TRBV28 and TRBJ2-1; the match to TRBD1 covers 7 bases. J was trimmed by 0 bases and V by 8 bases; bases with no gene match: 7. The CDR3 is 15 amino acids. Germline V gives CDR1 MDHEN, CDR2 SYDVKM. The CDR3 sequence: CASGRRQGSYNEQFF. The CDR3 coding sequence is TGTGCCAGCGGACGCAGACAGGGCTCCTACAATGAGCAGTTCTTC.

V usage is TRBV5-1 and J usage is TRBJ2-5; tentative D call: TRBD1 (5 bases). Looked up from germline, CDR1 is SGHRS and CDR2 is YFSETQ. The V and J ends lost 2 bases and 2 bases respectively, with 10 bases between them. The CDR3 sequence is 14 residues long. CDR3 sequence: CASSFFDRQETQYF. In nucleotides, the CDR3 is TGCGCCAGCAGCTTTTTTGACAGACAAGAGACCCAGTACTTC.

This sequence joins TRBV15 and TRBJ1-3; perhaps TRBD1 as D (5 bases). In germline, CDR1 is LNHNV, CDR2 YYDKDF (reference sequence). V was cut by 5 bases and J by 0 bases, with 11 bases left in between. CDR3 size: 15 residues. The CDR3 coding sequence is TGTGCCACCAGCCGTGGCGGACACTCTGGAAACACCATATATTTT. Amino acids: CATSRGGHSGNTIYF.

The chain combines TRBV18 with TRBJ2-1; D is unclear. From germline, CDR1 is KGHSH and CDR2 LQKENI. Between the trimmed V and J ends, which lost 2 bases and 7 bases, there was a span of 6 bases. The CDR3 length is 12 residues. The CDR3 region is CASSPGWNEQFF. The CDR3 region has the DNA TGTGCCAGCTCACCAGGCTGGAATGAGCAGTTCTTC.

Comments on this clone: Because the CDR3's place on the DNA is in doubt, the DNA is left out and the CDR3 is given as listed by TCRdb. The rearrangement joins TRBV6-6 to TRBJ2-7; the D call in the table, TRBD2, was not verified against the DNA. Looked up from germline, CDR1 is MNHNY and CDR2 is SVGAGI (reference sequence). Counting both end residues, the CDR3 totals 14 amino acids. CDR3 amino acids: CASSTSGGSYEQYF.

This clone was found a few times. CDR3 in DNA: TGTGCCAGCAGCCCCAGGACAGGGGGGTACAATGAGCAGTTCTTC. It translates to CASSPRTGGYNEQFF. The rearrangement uses TRBV5-6 and TRBJ2-1, with 10 positions matching TRBD1. In germline, CDR1 is SGHDT, CDR2 YYEEEE. This CDR3 comprises 15 residues. V dropped 4 bases and J dropped 4; count of bases not matched to a gene: 5. Full variable domain (missing parts from reference TRBV5-6 and TRBJ2-1): DAGVTQSPTHLIKTRGQQVTLRCSPKSGHDTVSWYQQALGQGPQFIFQYYEEEERQRGNFPDRFSGHQFPNYSSELNVNALLLGDSALYLCASSPRTGGYNEQFFGPGTRLTVL.

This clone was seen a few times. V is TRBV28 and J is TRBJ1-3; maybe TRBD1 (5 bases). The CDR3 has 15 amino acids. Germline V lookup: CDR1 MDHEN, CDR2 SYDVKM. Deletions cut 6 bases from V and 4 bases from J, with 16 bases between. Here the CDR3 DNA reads TGTGCCAGCAGGGGGGACGAGGGGATAGGAAACACCATATATTTT. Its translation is CASRGDEGIGNTIYF.

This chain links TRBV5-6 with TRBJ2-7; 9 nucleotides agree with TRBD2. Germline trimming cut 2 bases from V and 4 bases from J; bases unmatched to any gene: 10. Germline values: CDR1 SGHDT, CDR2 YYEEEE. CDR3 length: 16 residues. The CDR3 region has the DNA TGTGCCAGCAGCTTCAGACGGGGACTAGCTCGATACGAGCAGTACTTC. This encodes CASSFRRGLARYEQYF.

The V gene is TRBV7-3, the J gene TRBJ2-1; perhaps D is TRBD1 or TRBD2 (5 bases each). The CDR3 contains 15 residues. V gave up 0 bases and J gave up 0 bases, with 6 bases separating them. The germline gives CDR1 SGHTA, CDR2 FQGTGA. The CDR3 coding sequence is TGTGCCAGCAGCTTAACGGGGACCTCCTACAATGAGCAGTTCTTC. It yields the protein CASSLTGTSYNEQFF.

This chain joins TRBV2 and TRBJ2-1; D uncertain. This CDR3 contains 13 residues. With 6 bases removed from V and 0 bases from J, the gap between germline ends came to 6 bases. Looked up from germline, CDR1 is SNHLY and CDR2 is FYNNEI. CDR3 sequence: CASSPISYNEQFF. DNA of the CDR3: TGTGCCAGCAGCCCGATCTCCTACAATGAGCAGTTCTTC. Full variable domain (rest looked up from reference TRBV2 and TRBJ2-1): EPEVTQTPSHQVTQMGQEVILRCVPISNHLYFYWYRQILGQKVEFLVSFYNNEISEKSEIFDDQFSVERPDGSNFTLKIRSTKLEDSAMYFCASSPISYNEQFFGPGTRLTVL.

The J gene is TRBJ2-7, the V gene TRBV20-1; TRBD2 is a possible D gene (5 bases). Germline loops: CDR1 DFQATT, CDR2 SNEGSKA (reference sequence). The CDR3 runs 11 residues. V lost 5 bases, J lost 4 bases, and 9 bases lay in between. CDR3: CSAQEGYEQYF. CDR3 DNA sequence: TGCAGTGCTCAAGAGGGTTACGAGCAGTACTTC.

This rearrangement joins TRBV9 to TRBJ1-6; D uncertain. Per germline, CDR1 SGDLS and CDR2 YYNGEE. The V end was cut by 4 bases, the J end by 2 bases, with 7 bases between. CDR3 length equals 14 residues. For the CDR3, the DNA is TGTGCCAGCAGCCCCCAAGCCTATAATTCACCCCTCCACTTT. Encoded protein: CASSPQAYNSPLHF.